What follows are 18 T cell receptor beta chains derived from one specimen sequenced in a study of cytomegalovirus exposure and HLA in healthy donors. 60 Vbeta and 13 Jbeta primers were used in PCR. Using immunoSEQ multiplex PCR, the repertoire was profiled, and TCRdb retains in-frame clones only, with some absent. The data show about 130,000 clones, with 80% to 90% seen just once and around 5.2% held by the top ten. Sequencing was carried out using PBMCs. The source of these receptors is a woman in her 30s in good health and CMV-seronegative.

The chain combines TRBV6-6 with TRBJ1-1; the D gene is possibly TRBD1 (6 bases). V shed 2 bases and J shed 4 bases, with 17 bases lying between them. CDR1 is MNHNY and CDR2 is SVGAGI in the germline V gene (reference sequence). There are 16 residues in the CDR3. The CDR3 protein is CASSYPGGGPGTEAFF. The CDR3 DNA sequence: TGTGCCAGCAGTTACCCCGGCGGGGGGCCCGGCACTGAAGCTTTCTTT.

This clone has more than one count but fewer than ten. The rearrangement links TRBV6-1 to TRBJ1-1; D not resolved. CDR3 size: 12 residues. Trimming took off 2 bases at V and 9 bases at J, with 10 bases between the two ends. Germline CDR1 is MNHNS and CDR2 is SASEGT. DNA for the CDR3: TGTGCCAGCAGTGAATTGGCAGGCAAAGCTTTCTTT. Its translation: CASSELAGKAFF.

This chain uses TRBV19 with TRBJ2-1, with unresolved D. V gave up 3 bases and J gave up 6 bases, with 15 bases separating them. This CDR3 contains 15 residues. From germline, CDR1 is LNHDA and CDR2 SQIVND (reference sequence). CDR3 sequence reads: CASSIEISPPNEQFF. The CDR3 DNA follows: TGTGCCAGTAGTATCGAGATAAGCCCTCCCAATGAGCAGTTCTTC. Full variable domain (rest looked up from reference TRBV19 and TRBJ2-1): DGGITQSPKYLFRKEGQNVTLSCEQNLNHDAMYWYRQDPGQGLRLIYYSQIVNDFQKGDIAEGYSVSREKKESFPLTVTSAQKNPTAFYLCASSIEISPPNEQFFGPGTRLTVL.

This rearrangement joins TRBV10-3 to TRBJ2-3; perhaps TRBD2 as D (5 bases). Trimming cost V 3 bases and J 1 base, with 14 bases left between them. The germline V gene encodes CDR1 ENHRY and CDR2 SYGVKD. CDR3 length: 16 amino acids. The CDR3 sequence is CAISEEAVKGTDTQYF. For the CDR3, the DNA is TGTGCCATCAGTGAAGAAGCGGTAAAGGGCACAGATACGCAGTATTTT.

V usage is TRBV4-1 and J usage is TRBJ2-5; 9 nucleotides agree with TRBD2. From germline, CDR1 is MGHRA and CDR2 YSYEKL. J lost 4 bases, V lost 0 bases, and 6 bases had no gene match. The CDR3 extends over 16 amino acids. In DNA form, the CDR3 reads TGCGCCAGCAGCCAAGAAGAGCTAGCGGGGCCAGAGACCCAGTACTTC. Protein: CASSQEELAGPETQYF.

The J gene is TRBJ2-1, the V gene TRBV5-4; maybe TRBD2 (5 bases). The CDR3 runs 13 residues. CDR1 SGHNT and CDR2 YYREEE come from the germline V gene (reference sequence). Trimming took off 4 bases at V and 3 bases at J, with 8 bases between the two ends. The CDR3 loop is CASSADFYNEQFF. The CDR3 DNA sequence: TGTGCCAGCAGCGCGGACTTCTACAATGAGCAGTTCTTC. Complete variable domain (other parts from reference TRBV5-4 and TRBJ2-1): ETGVTQSPTHLIKTRGQQVTLRCSSQSGHNTVSWYQQALGQGPQFIFQYYREEENGRGNFPPRFSGLQFPNYSSELNVNALELDDSALYLCASSADFYNEQFFGPGTRLTVL.

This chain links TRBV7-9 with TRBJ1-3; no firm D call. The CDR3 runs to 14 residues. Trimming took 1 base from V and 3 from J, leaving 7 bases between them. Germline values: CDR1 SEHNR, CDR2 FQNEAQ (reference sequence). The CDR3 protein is CASSLGRIGNTIYF. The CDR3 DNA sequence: TGTGCCAGCAGCTTAGGCAGGATTGGAAACACCATATATTTT.

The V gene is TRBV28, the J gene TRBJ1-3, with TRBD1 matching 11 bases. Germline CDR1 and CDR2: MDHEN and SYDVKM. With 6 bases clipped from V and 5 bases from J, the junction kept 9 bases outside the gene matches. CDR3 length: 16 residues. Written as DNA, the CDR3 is TGTGCCAGCAGGGATCGGGACAGGGGGACGAGAAACACCATATATTTT. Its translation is CASRDRDRGTRNTIYF.

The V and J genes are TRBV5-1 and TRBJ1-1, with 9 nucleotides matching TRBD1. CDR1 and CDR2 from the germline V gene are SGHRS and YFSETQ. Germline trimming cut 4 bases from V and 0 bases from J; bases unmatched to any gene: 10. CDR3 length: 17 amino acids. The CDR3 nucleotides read TGCGCCAGCAGCCCGGGACAGGGTACCACCCTGAACACTGAAGCTTTCTTT. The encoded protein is CASSPGQGTTLNTEAFF.

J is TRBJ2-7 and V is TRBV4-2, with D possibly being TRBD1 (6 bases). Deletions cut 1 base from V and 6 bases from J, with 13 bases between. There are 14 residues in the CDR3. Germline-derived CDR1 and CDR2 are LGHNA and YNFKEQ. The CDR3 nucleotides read TGTGCCAGCAGCCAAGCCACAGGGCCCAGCGAGCAGTACTTC. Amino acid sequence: CASSQATGPSEQYF.

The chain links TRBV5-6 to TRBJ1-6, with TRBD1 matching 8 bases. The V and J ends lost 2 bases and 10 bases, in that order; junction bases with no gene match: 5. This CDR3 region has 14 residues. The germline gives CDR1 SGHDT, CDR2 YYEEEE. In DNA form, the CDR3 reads TGTGCCAGCAGCTTAACAGGGGGTAGCTCACCCCTCCACTTT. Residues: CASSLTGGSSPLHF.

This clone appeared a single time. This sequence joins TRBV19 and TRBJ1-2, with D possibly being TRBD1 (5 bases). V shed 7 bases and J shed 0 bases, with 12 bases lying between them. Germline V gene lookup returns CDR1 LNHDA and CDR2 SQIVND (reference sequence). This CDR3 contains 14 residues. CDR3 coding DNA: TGTGCCAGTACCTTACAGGTGACTAACTATGGCTACACCTTC. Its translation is CASTLQVTNYGYTF.

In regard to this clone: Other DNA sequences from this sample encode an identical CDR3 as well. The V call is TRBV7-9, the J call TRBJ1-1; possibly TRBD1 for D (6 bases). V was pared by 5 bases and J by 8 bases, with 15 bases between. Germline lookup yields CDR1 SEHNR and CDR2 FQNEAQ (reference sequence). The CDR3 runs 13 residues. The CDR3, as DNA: TGTGCCAGCAGCGAAAGGGGGAATCCCGAAGCTTTCTTT. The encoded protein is CASSERGNPEAFF.

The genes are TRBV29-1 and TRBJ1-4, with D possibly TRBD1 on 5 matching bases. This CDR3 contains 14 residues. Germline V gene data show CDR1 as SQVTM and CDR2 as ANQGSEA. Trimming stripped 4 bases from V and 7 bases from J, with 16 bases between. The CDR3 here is CSVAKGGDAEKLFF. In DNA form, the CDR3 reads TGCAGCGTTGCGAAAGGAGGGGACGCTGAAAAACTGTTTTTT.

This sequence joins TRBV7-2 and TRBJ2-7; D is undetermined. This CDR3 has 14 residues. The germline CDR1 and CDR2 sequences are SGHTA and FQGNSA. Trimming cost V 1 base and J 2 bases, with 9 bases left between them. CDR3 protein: CASSLDTTTYEQYF. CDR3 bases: TGTGCCAGCAGCTTAGACACCACCACCTACGAGCAGTACTTC.

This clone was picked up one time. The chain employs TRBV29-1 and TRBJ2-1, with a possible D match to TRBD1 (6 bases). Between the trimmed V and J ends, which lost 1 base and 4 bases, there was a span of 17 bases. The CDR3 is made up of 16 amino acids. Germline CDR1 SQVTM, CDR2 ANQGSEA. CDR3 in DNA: TGCAGCGTTGAAGGGCCAGGCAGGGGTGTTTACAATGAGCAGTTCTTC. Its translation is CSVEGPGRGVYNEQFF.

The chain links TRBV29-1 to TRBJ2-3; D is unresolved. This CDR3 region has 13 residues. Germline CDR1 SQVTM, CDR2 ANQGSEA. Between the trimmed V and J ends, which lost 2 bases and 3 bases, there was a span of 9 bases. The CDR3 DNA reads TGCAGCGTTGAACCCCCGGGTACAGATACGCAGTATTTT. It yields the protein CSVEPPGTDTQYF.

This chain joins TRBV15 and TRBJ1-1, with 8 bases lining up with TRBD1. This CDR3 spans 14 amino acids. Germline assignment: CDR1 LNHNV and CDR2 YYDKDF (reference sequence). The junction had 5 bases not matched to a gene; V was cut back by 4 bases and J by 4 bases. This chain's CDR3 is CATSTDRGGTEAFF. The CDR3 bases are TGTGCCACCAGCACCGACAGGGGCGGCACTGAAGCTTTCTTT.